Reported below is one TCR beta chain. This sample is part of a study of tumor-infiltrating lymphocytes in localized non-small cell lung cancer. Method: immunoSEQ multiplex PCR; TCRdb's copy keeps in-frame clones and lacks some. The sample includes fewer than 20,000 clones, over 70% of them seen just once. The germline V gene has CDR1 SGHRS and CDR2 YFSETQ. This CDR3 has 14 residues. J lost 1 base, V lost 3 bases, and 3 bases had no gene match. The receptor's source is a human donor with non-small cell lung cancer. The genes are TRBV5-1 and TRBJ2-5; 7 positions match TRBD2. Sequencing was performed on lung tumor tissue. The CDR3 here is CASSSGGVQETQYF. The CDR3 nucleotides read TGCGCCAGCAGCTCGGGGGGTGTCCAAGAGACCCAGTACTTC.